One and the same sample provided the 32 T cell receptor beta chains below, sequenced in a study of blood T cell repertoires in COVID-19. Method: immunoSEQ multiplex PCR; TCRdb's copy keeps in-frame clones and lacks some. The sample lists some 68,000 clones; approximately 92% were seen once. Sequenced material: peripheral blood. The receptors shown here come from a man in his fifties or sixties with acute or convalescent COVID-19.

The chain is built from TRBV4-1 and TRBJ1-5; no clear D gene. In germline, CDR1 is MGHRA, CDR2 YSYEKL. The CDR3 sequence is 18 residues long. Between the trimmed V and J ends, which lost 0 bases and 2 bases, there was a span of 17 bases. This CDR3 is CASSQDRVGVRGNQPQHF. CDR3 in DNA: TGCGCCAGCAGCCAAGATAGAGTCGGGGTCCGCGGCAATCAGCCCCAGCATTTT.

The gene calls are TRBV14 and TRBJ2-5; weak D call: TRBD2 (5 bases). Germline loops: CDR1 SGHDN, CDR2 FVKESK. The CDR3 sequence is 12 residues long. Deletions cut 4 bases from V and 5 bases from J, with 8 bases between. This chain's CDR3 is CASSPPGETQYF. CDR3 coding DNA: TGTGCCAGCAGCCCCCCGGGGGAGACCCAGTACTTC.

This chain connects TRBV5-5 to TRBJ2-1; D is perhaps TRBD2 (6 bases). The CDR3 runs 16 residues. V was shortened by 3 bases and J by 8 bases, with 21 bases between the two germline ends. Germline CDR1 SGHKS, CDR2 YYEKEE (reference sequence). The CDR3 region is CASSSARDSILHEQFF. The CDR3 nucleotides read TGTGCCAGCAGCTCAGCCAGGGACTCTATTCTCCATGAGCAGTTCTTC.

The CDR3 loop reads CASSDPDRAGANVLTF. The CDR3 coding sequence is TGTGCCAGTAGCGACCCGGACAGGGCCGGGGCCAACGTCCTGACTTTC. This sequence joins TRBV19 and TRBJ2-6; 8 bases agree with TRBD1. Germline lookup yields CDR1 LNHDA and CDR2 SQIVND (reference sequence). The CDR3 loop spans 16 amino acids. The J segment lost 4 bases and the V segment lost 6 bases, leaving 8 bases of the junction unmatched.

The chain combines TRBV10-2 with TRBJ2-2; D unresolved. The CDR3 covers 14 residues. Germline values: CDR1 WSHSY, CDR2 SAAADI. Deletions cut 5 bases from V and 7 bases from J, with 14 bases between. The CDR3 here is CASSQALGNGELFF. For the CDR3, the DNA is TGCGCCAGCAGTCAGGCCTTGGGTAACGGGGAGCTGTTTTTT.

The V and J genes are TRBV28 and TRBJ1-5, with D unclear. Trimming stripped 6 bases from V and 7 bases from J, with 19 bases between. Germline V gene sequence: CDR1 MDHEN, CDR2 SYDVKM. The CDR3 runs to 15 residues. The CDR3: CASSQQYTSTQPQHF. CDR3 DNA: TGTGCCAGCAGCCAACAGTATACCTCTACCCAGCCCCAGCATTTT.

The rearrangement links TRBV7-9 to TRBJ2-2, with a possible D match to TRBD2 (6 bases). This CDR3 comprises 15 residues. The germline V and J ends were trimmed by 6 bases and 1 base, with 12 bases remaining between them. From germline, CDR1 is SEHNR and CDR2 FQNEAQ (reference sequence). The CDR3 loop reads CASRAWRGNTGELFF. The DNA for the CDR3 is TGTGCCAGCAGGGCGTGGCGGGGGAACACCGGGGAGCTGTTTTTT. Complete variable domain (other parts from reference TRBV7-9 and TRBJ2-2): DTGVSQNPRHKITKRGQNVTFRCDPISEHNRLYWYRQTLGQGPEFLTYFQNEAQLEKSRLLSDRFSAERPKGSFSTLEIQRTEQGDSAMYLCASRAWRGNTGELFFGEGSRLTVL.

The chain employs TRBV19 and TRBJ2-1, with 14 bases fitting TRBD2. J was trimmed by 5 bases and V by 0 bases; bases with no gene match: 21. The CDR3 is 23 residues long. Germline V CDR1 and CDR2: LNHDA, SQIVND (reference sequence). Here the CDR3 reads CASSIDGGLAGVTVRLRDNEQFF. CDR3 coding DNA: TGTGCCAGTAGTATAGATGGGGGACTAGCGGGAGTCACGGTGAGGCTTAGGGACAATGAGCAGTTCTTC.

The CDR3 nucleotides are TGCGCCAGCAGTTCGCGGGGCCCCCCAAATACCGCTAACTATGGCTACACCTTC. Its protein product is CASSSRGPPNTANYGYTF. The rearrangement joins TRBV10-1 to TRBJ1-2, with D perhaps matching TRBD1 (5 bases). Germline V CDR1 and CDR2: WNHNN, SYGVQD (reference sequence). CDR3 size: 18 residues. V lost 5 bases to trimming and J lost 0 bases, with 22 bases between them.

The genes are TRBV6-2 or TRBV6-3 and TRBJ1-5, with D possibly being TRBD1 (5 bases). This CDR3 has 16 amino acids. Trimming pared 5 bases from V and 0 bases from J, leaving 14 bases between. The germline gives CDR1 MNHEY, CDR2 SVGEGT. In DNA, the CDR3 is TGTGCCAGCAGTACCACAGGAGAGTATAGCAATCAGCCCCAGCATTTT. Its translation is CASSTTGEYSNQPQHF.

The CDR3 sequence: CARRYLSGTVLEKLFF. The CDR3 bases are TGTGCCAGAAGGTACCTTAGTGGGACAGTATTGGAAAAACTGTTTTTT. The chain recombines TRBV5-3 with TRBJ1-4; 7 nucleotides agree with TRBD1. TRBV5-3 is treated as an ORF (open reading frame) with a function not yet certain. Trimming cost V 5 bases and J 8 bases; bases outside gene matches: 15. CDR3 length: 16 residues.

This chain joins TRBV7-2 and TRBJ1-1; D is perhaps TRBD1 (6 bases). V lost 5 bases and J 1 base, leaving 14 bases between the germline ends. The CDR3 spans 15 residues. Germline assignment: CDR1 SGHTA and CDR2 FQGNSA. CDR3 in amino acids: CASSPQVGANTEAFF. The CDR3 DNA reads TGTGCCAGCAGCCCCCAAGTGGGGGCGAACACTGAAGCTTTCTTT.

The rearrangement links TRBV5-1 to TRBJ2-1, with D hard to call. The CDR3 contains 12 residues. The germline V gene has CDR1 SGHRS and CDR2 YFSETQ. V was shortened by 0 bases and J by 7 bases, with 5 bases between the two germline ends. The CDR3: CASSLAANEQFF. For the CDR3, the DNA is TGCGCCAGCAGCTTGGCAGCGAATGAGCAGTTCTTC.

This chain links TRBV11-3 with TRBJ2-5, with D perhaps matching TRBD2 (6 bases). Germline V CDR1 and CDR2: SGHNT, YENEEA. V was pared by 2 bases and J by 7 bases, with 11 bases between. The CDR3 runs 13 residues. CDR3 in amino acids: CASSLTLGGTQYF. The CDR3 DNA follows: TGTGCCAGCAGCTTAACGTTGGGGGGGACCCAGTACTTC.

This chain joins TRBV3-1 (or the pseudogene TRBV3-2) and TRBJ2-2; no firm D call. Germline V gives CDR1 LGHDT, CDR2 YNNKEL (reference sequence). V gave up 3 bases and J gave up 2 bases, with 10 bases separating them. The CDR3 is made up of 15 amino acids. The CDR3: CASSHVAANTGELFF. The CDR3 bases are TGTGCCAGCAGCCATGTCGCGGCAAACACCGGGGAGCTGTTTTTT.

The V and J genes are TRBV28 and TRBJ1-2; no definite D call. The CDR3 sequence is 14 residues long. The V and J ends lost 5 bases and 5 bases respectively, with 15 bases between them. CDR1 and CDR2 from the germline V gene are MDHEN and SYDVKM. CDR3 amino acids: CASSTLPGPYGYTF. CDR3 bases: TGTGCCAGCAGTACCCTTCCAGGTCCTTATGGCTACACCTTC.

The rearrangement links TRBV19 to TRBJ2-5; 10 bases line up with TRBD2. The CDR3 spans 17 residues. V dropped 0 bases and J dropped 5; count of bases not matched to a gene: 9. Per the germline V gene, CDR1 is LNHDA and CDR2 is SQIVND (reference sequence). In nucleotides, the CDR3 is TGTGCCAGTAGTATAGATAGCGGCCTAGCGGGAGATGAGACCCAGTACTTC. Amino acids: CASSIDSGLAGDETQYF.

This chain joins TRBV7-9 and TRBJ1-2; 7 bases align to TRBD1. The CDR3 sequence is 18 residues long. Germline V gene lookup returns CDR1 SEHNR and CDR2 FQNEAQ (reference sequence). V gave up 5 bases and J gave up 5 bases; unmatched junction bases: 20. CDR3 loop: CASSQNTGETSTGYGYTF. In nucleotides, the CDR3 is TGTGCCAGCAGCCAAAATACAGGGGAGACCTCAACCGGGTATGGCTACACCTTC.

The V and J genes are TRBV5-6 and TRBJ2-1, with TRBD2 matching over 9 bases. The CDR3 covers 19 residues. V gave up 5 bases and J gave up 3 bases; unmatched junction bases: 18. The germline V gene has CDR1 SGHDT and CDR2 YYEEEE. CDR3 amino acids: CASSPRGAGGPLYYNEQFF. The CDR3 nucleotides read TGTGCCAGCAGTCCCCGAGGGGCGGGAGGGCCCCTCTACTACAATGAGCAGTTCTTC.

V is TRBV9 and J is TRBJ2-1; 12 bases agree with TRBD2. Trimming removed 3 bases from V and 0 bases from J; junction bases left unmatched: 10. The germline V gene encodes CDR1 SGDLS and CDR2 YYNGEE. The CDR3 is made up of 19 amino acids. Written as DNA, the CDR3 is TGTGCCAGCAGCGCAACATCGGGACTAGCGGGCGGCTCCTACAATGAGCAGTTCTTC. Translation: CASSATSGLAGGSYNEQFF.

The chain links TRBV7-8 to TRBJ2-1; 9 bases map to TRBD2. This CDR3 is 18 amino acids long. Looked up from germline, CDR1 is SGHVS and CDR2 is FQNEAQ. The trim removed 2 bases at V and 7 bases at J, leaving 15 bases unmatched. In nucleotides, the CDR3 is TGTGCCAGCAGCTTAAACCTGGTGCGTAGCGGGAGTACTAATGAGCAGTTCTTC. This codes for CASSLNLVRSGSTNEQFF.

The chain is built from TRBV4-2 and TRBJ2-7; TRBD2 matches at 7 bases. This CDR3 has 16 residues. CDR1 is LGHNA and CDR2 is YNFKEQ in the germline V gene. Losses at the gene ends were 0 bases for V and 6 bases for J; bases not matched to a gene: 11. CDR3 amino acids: CASSQERGSLEGEQYF. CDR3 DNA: TGTGCCAGCAGCCAAGAACGCGGGAGCCTGGAAGGCGAGCAGTACTTC.

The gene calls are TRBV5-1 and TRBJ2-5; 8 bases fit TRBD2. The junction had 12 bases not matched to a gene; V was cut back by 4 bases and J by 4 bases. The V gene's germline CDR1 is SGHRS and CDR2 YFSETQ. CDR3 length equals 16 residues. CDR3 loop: CASSLPGSGGPETQYF. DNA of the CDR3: TGCGCCAGCAGCCTGCCGGGATCGGGAGGGCCAGAGACCCAGTACTTC.

CDR3 coding DNA: TGTGCCAGCAGCCCCCGCGGGGCGAAAGGAGTCAAAGCTTTCTTT. This codes for CASSPRGAKGVKAFF. The chain couples TRBV7-2 to TRBJ1-1; D is perhaps TRBD1 (5 bases). Looked up from germline, CDR1 is SGHTA and CDR2 is FQGNSA. V was shortened by 5 bases and J by 9 bases, with 22 bases between the two germline ends. This CDR3 has 15 amino acids.

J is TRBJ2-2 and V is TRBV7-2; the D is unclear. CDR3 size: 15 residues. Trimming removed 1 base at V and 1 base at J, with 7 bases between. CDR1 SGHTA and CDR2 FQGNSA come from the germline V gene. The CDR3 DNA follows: TGTGCCAGCAGCTTAGGTGTTAGGAACACCGGGGAGCTGTTTTTT. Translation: CASSLGVRNTGELFF.

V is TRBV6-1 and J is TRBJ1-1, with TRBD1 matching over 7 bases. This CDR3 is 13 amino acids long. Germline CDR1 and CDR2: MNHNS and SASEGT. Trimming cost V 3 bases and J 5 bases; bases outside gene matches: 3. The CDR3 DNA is TGTGCCAGCAGTGAGAGACAGGGAACTGAAGCTTTCTTT. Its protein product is CASSERQGTEAFF.

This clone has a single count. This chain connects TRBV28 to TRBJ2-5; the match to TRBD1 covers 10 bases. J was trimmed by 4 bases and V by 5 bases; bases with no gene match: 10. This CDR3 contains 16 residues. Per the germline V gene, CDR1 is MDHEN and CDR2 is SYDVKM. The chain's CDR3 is CASSPNRGTGVETQYF. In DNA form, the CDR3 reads TGTGCCAGCAGTCCAAACAGGGGGACAGGGGTAGAGACCCAGTACTTC.

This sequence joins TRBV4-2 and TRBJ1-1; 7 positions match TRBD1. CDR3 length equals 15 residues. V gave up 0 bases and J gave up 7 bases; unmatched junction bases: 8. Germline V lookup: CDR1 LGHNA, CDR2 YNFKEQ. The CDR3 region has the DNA TGTGCCAGCAGCCAAGATGGGAACAGGGGCATTGAAGCTTTCTTT. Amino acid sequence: CASSQDGNRGIEAFF.

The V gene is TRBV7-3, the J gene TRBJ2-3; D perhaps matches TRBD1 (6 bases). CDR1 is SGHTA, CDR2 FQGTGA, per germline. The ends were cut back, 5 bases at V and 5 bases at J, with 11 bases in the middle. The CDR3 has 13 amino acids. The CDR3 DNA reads TGTGCCAGCAGCCTAGGACAGAAAGATACGCAGTATTTT. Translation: CASSLGQKDTQYF.

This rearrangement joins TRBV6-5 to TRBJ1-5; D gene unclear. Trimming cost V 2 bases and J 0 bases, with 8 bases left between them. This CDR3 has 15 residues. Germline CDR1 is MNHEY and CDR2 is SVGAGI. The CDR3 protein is CASSYSGDSNQPQHF. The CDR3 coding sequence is TGTGCCAGCAGTTACAGCGGCGATAGCAATCAGCCCCAGCATTTT.

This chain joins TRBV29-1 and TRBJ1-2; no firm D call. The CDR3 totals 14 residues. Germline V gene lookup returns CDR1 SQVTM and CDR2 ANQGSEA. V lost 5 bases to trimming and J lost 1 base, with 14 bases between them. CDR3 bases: TGCAGCGTTTCTGGGAGAGTACTTAACTATGGCTACACCTTC. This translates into CSVSGRVLNYGYTF.

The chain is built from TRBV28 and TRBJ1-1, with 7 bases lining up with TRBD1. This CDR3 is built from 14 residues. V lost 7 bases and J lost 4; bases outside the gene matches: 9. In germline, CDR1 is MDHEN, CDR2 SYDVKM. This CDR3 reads CASTKTGWGTEAFF. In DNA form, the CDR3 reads TGTGCCAGCACCAAGACAGGGTGGGGCACTGAAGCTTTCTTT.